The rows below give T cell receptor beta chains drawn from one sample of a study of vaccination and CD4 T cells after COVID-19. The antigens these receptors bind are not known. TCRdb fed the PCR reads into MiXCR, producing one record per CDR3 protein. Of around 16,000 distinct CDR3 sequences listed, approximately 73% are singletons. Sequencing was performed on CD4+ T cells from blood, cultured in vitro. Receptor source: a human donor who had recovered from COVID-19. CDR3s include the opening cysteine and the closing phenylalanine or tryptophan.

j_gene | v_gene | CDR3aa
TRBJ1-2 | TRBV4-2 | CASSRLPPYNYGYTF
TRBJ1-1 | TRBV14 | CASSQLGRTSEAFF
TRBJ1-2 | TRBV7-2 | CASSPSIDRPTNYGYTF
TRBJ2-1 | TRBV7-8 | CASSSDRYNEQFF
TRBJ1-2 | TRBV12-3/TRBV12-4 | CASRPGQGVSFYGYTF
TRBJ2-1 | TRBV11-2 | CASSPNGLAGGGSYNEQFF
TRBJ2-3 | TRBV6-5 | CASSYSISGFFTDTQYF
TRBJ1-6 | TRBV7-2 | CASSLAVLGDSPLHF
TRBJ1-6 | TRBV7-2 | CASSLNWGAGSPLHF
TRBJ2-1 | TRBV6-2/TRBV6-3 | CASRLDRGRYNEQFF
TRBJ2-3 | TRBV7-2 | CASSLVPWVGRANTDTQYF
TRBJ2-3 | TRBV7-2 | CASSLRDGYSDTQYF
TRBJ1-2 | TRBV10-3 | CAIRKLGQGKSGYGYTF
TRBJ2-7 | TRBV7-3 | CASSLRGDLGYEQYF
TRBJ2-7 | TRBV5-4 | CASSLVAGEGSYEQYF
TRBJ1-2 | TRBV7-2 | CASSLGWEDGYTF
TRBJ2-1 | TRBV29-1 | CSLSRGSSYNEQFF
TRBJ1-2 | TRBV7-2 | CASSLGLGPRYGYTF
TRBJ2-5 | TRBV6-5 | CASSYTITGYQETQYF
TRBJ2-5 | TRBV6-2/TRBV6-3 | CASSYTGRSVETQYF
TRBJ2-2 | TRBV20-1 | CSARVDQRGTGELFF
TRBJ2-5 | TRBV12-3/TRBV12-4 | CASSRTRWQETQYF
TRBJ2-2 | TRBV9 | CASSPTRLRTGELFF
TRBJ1-4 | TRBV20-1 | CSASGELDEKLFF
TRBJ1-1 | TRBV7-6 | CASSLRAGDTEAFF
TRBJ2-5 | TRBV20-1 | CSARDWGAGGGETQYF
TRBJ1-2 | TRBV7-9 | CASSPRTGGNGYTF
TRBJ1-5 | TRBV7-8 | CASSFQGDQPQHF
TRBJ2-7 | TRBV28 | CASSIARTGVGEQYF
TRBJ2-7 | TRBV15 | CATSRDPKNSYEQYF
TRBJ1-1 | TRBV19 | CASNLVRKGGTEAFF
TRBJ1-1 | TRBV20-1 | CSARGGWQGAFF
TRBJ2-5 | TRBV6-1 | CASSNGGGGQETQYF